This TCR beta chain was observed in a study of shared T cell receptors in the human thymus (dated by TCRdb to the early 2020s). In terms of the full investigation: The study examined how the human thymus generates shared, self-reactive T-cell receptor alpha chains.

From its cysteine to its phenylalanine, the CDR3 spans 19 amino acids. Kept here is only the CDR3 DNA, which spans 57 bases and is read in frame from base 1. V is cut back by 0 bases and J by 3 bases, with 14 bases in the junction unmatched. From a lookup of the germline V gene (reference sequence), CDR1 and CDR2 are LNHNV and YYDKDF. Concerning this clone: What antigen it recognizes has not been identified. No quality values exist for individual bases; no much larger clone is one base distant.

Receptor libraries were prepared by the immunoSEQ multiplex PCR assay. The clones in this table, taken by TCRdb from immuneACCESS, are in-frame only. Not every clone is retained; where verified, under half of the shortfall comes from an unresolved V gene, and the cause of the rest is unknown. Within this sample are hundreds of thousands of clones, with over 75% of them counted one time only. The leading ten clones occupy under 0.01% of the sample. In addition, the sample was reused for a study of human thymus T cells. Per the second study: In Finland, the donors were immunologically healthy infants who were having open corrective cardiac surgery for congenital heart defects. Thymus tissue was obtained as surgical resects removed during corrective cardiac surgery. Biased V and J gene segment usage appeared to be present in both thymic and peripheral blood repertoires. Highly overlapping thymic TCR repertoires among unrelated individuals were reported in the related research. The study characterized TCR alpha and beta repertoires from under 10 infant thymus samples and a few related peripheral blood samples. The cohort included about 6 male and a couple of female infants, with donor ages spanning 7 to 244 days. Thymocytes were mechanically released from the tissue and were stored as pellets of roughly 10-32 million cells at -70 degrees C. A QIAsymphony instrument was used to extract genomic DNA from frozen cell pellets. The immunoSEQ multiplex PCR assay was used to amplify the TCRB and TCRAD loci from a standardized amount of quality-controlled genomic DNA. Amplicons spanned the V(D)J region at a length sufficient to cover the CDR3 and identify V and J genes. Through the commercial immunoSEQ service, the amplicons were sequenced on an Illumina platform. Primer bias and sequencing errors were corrected as previously described, and TCRAD and TCRB were defined on the basis of the IMGT database. Repertoires were analysed with immunoSEQ Analyzer 3.0 and VDJTools, covering basic statistics, V/J segment usage, diversity estimates, rarefaction and pairwise overlap. To estimate diversity, the Chao1, ChaoE, Efron-Thisted, Shannon and inverse Simpson indices were applied, and diversity was also estimated on datasets down-sampled to the smallest sample. Repertoire overlap used strict matching of CDR3 nucleotide sequence, V gene and J gene, with Jaccard-based multidimensional scaling clustering. On average, thymus samples gave 650,000 to 1,000,000 unique TCRB clonotypes, whereas blood samples gave 75,000 to 85,000.

Sequenced: thymocytes. The sequence was obtained from a boy in the first two years of life with a congenital heart defect. Donor details come from another sample of the same person, matched by shared clones. The V and J segments used are TRBV15 and TRBJ1-2, and TRBD1 aligns with 9 junction nucleotides. The CDR3 here reads CATSRERGTGSGMDYGYTF. The DNA sequence follows: TGTGCCACCAGCAGAGAGAGGGGGACAGGGTCCGGGATGGACTATGGCTACACCTTC. The variable domain in full, with residues beyond the CDR3 obtained from the reference TRBV15 and TRBJ1-2 genes, is DAMVIQNPRYQVTQFGKPVTLSCSQTLNHNVMYWYQQKSSQAPKLLFHYYDKDFNNEADTPDNFQSRRPNTSFCFLDIRSPGLGDTAMYLCATSRERGTGSGMDYGYTFGSGTRLTVV.